This T cell receptor (beta chain) was sequenced for a study of blood T cell repertoires in COVID-19. Study context: The cDNA or gDNA used as material had been derived from T cells, B-cell-depleted T cells, or PBMCs.

The germline V gene has CDR1 LGHDT and CDR2 YNNKEL (reference sequence). This CDR3 is 16 amino acids long. Losses at the gene ends were 4 bases for V and 3 bases for J; bases not matched to a gene: 9. Original handling: For nucleated cells, counts were estimated from reference gene primer amplification. Data came from immunoSEQ multiplex PCR; TCRdb stores just in-frame clones and leaves some out. V and J calls and clone size follow that table, whereas D and trimming were derived from the DNA. The data contain 200,000 to 250,000 clones, roughly nine tenths of them singletons. The specimen sequenced was peripheral blood. The chain is built from TRBV3-1 (or the pseudogene TRBV3-2) and TRBJ1-2; TRBD1 agrees at 9 bases. The receptor was isolated from a man aged 60-69 years who had recovered from COVID-19. CDR3 coding DNA: TGTGCCAGCAGCCGCTCATATGGACAGGGGTACTATGGCTACACCTTC. It encodes CASSRSYGQGYYGYTF.